This T cell receptor beta chain was identified during a study of T-cell reconstitution after alpha-beta-depleted transplantation in children. Notes on the study in general: T-cell counts and diversity at one year following transplant were attributed mainly to newly produced T cells.

Details on this clonotype: Its antigen is unknown.

It was with unique molecular identifiers that the TCRbeta library was prepared. TCRdb analysed the PCR reads with MiXCR anew, one entry per CDR3 protein. The sample has a few hundred thousand distinct CDR3 sequences; roughly 21% are singletons. V lost 3 bases to trimming and J lost 6 bases; unmatched junction nucleotides: 4. The CDR3 covers 13 residues. Germline CDR1 reads SGHRS; CDR2 reads YFSETQ. This receptor was obtained from a male patient aged 10 to 17 who had a stem cell transplant for acute lymphoblastic leukemia, so the T cells may come from the graft donor. The V call is TRBV5-1, the J call TRBJ2-3; 7 bases are shared with TRBD2. The source was PBMCs, mostly from graft donor cells, collected 180 days after TCRalphabeta/CD19-depleted stem cell transplant. The CDR3 DNA is TGCGCCAGCAGCTCTCCCGGGGGGGATACGCAGTATTTT. This translates into CASSSPGGDTQYF.